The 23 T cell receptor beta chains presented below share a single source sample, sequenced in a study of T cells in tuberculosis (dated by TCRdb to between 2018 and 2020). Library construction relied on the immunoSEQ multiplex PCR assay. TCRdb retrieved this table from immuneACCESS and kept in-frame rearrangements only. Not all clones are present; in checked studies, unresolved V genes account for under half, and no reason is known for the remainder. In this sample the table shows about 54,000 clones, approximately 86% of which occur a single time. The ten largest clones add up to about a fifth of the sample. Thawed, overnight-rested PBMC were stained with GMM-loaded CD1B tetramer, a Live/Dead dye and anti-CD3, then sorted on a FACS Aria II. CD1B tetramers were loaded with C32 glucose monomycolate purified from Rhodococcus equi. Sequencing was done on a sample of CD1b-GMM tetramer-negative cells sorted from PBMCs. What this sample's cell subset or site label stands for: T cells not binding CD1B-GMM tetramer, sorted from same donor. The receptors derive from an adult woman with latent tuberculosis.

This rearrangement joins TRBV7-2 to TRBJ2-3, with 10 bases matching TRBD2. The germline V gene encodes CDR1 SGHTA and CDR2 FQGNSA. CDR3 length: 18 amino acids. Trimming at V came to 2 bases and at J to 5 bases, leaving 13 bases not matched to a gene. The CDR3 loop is CASSLFRIAGGLGDTQYF. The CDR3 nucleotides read TGTGCCAGCAGCTTATTTCGGATAGCGGGGGGTTTGGGAGATACGCAGTATTTT.

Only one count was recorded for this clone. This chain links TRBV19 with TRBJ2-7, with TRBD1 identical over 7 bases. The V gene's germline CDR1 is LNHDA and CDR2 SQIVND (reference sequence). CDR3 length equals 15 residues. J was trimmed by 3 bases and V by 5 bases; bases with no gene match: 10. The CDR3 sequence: CASSWTGTWNYEQYF. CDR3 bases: TGTGCCAGTAGTTGGACAGGTACGTGGAACTACGAGCAGTACTTC.

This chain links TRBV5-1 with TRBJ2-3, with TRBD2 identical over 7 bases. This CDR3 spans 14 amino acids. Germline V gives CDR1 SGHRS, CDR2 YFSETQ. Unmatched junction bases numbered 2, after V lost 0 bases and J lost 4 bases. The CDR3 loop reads CASSLGGSPDTQYF. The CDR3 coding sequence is TGCGCCAGCAGCTTGGGCGGGAGTCCAGATACGCAGTATTTT. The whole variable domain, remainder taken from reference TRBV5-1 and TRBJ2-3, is KAGVTQTPRYLIKTRGQQVTLSCSPISGHRSVSWYQQTPGQGLQFLFEYFSETQRNKGNFPGRFSGRQFSNSRSEMNVSTLELGDSALYLCASSLGGSPDTQYFGPGTRLTVL.

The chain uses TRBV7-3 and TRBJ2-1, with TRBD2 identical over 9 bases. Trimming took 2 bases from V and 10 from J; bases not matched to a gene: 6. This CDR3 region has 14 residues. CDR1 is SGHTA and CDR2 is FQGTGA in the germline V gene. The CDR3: CASSLPGLAGEQFF. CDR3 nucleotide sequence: TGTGCCAGCAGCTTACCGGGACTAGCTGGGGAGCAGTTCTTC.

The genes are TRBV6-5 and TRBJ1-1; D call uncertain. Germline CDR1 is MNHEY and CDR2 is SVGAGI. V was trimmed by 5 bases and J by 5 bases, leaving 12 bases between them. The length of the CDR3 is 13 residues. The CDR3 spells CASSTGLLTEAFF. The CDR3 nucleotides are TGTGCCAGCAGTACCGGGTTGTTGACTGAAGCTTTCTTT.

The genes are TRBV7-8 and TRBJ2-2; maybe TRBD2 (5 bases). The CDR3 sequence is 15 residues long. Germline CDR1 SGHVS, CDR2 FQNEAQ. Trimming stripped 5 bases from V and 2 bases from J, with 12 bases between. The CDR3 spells CASSLGSSNTGELFF. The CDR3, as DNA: TGTGCCAGCAGCCTAGGGAGTAGCAACACCGGGGAGCTGTTTTTT.

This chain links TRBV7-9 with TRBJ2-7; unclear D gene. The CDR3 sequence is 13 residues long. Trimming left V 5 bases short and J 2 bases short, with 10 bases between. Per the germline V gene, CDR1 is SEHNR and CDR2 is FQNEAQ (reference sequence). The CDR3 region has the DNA TGTGCCAGCAGCCTAGAGTACACCTACGAGCAGTACTTC. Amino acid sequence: CASSLEYTYEQYF.

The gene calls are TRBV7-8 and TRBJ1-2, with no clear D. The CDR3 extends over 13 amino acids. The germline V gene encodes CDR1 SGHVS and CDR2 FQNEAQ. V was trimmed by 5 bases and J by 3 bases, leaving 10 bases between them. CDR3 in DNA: TGTGCCAGCAGCCCAGGTGCCTACTATGGCTACACCTTC. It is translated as CASSPGAYYGYTF. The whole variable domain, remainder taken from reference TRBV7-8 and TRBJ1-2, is GAGVSQSPRYKVAKRGQDVALRCDPISGHVSLFWYQQALGQGPEFLTYFQNEAQLDKSGLPSDRFFAERPEGSVSTLKIQRTQQEDSAVYLCASSPGAYYGYTFGSGTRLTVV.

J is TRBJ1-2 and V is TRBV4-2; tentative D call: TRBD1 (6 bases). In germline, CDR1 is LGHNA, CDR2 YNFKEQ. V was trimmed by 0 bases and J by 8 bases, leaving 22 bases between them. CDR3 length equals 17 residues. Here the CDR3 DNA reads TGTGCCAGCAGCCAAGAGGGAGGGACACTTCCCAGTGTAGGCTACACCTTC. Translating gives CASSQEGGTLPSVGYTF.

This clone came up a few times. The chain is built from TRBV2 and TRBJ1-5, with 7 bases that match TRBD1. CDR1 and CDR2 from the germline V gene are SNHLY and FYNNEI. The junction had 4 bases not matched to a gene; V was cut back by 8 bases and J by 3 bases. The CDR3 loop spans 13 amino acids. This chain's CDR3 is CASQGQPNQPQHF. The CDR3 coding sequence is TGTGCCAGCCAGGGACAGCCCAATCAGCCCCAGCATTTT. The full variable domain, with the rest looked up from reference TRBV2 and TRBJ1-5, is EPEVTQTPSHQVTQMGQEVILRCVPISNHLYFYWYRQILGQKVEFLVSFYNNEISEKSEIFDDQFSVERPDGSNFTLKIRSTKLEDSAMYFCASQGQPNQPQHFGDGTRLSIL.

For the CDR3, the DNA is TGTGCCAGCAGTGAAGCCACGGGACATGTTGAAAAACTGTTTTTT. Amino acid sequence: CASSEATGHVEKLFF. V gene TRBV6-1 combines with J gene TRBJ1-4; D perhaps matches TRBD1 (6 bases). Germline CDR1 reads MNHNS; CDR2 reads SASEGT. The V and J ends lost 0 bases and 7 bases respectively, with 12 bases between them. The CDR3 runs 15 residues.

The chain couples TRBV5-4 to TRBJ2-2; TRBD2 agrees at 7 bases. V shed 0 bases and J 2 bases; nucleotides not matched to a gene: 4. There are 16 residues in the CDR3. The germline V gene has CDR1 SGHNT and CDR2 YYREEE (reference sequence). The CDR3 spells CASSLASGVNTGELFF. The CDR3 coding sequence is TGTGCCAGCAGCTTGGCGAGCGGGGTTAACACCGGGGAGCTGTTTTTT.

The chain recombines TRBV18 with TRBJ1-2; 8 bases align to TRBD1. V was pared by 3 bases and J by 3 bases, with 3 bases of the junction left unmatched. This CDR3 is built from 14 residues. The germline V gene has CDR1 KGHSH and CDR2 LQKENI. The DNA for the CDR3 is TGTGCCAGCTCACCCATGACAGGGGACTATGGCTACACCTTC. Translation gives CASSPMTGDYGYTF. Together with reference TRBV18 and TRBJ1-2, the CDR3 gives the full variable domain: NAGVMQNPRHLVRRRGQEARLRCSPMKGHSHVYWYRQLPEEGLKFMVYLQKENIIDESGMPKERFSAEFPKEGPSILRIQQVVRGDSAAYFCASSPMTGDYGYTFGSGTRLTVV.

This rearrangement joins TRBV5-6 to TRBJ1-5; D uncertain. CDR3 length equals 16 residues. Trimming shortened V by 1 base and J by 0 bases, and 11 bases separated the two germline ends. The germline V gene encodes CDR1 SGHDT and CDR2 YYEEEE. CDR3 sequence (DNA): TGTGCCAGCAGCTTGTTCGAGGGATATAGCAATCAGCCCCAGCATTTT. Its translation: CASSLFEGYSNQPQHF.

CDR3 in DNA: TGCGCCAGCAGCCAAAGTGAAGGGGGCTCCTACGAGCAGTACTTC. Amino acid sequence: CASSQSEGGSYEQYF. The chain carries TRBV4-3 and TRBJ2-7, with D perhaps TRBD1 (6 bases). This CDR3 has 15 residues. The V gene lost 2 bases and the J gene lost 0 bases, with 11 bases spanning the gap. Germline assignment: CDR1 LGHNA and CDR2 YSLEER.

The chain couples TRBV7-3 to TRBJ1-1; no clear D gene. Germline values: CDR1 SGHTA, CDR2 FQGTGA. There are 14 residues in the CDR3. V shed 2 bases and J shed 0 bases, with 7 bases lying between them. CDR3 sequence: CASSLYRLNTEAFF. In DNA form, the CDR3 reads TGTGCCAGCAGCTTATACAGATTGAACACTGAAGCTTTCTTT.

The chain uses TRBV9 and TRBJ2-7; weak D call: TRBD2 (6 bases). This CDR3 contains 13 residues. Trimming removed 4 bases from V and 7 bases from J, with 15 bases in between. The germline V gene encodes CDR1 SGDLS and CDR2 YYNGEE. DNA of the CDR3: TGTGCCAGCAGCCAGGGCACCGGGGGAGAGCAGTACTTC. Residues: CASSQGTGGEQYF.

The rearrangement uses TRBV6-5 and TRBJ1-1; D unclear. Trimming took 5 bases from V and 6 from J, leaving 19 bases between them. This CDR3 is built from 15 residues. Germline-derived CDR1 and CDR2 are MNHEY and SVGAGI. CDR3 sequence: CASSTPRGPVAEAFF. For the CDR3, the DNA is TGTGCCAGCAGTACCCCTCGAGGGCCGGTCGCTGAAGCTTTCTTT.

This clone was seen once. The CDR3 spells CASSRREADTQYF. The CDR3 DNA follows: TGCGCCAGCAGCCGGCGGGAGGCAGATACGCAGTATTTT. The chain joins TRBV5-1 to TRBJ2-3; 8 bases line up with TRBD2. V lost 4 bases and J lost 4; bases outside the gene matches: 2. The CDR3 sequence is 13 residues long. Germline-derived CDR1 and CDR2 are SGHRS and YFSETQ.

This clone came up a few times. The CDR3 here is CASSSPGRLGGDTEAFF. The CDR3, as DNA: TGTGCCAGCAGTTCTCCGGGACGCCTCGGAGGGGACACTGAAGCTTTCTTT. The rearrangement uses TRBV7-9 and TRBJ1-1; D may be TRBD1 (5 bases). The CDR3 is made up of 17 amino acids. The V end lost 6 bases, the J end lost 3 bases, and 23 bases lay between the germline ends. Germline V gives CDR1 SEHNR, CDR2 FQNEAQ (reference sequence).

CDR3 sequence (DNA): TGTGCCAGCAGGGGGACTTCCTACAATGAGCAGTTCTTC. It yields the protein CASRGTSYNEQFF. The chain joins TRBV2 to TRBJ2-1; D possibly corresponds to TRBD2 (6 bases). CDR1 is SNHLY and CDR2 is FYNNEI in the germline V gene. V gave up 6 bases and J gave up 1 base, with 7 bases separating them. The CDR3 runs 13 residues.

The CDR3 is CSVGGGLSYEQYF. The CDR3 coding sequence is TGCAGCGTTGGTGGGGGCCTCTCCTACGAGCAGTACTTC. V is TRBV29-1 and J is TRBJ2-7, with D possibly being TRBD1 (6 bases). The CDR3 has 13 amino acids. Germline V gives CDR1 SQVTM, CDR2 ANQGSEA. V shed 4 bases and J shed 0 bases, with 10 bases lying between them.

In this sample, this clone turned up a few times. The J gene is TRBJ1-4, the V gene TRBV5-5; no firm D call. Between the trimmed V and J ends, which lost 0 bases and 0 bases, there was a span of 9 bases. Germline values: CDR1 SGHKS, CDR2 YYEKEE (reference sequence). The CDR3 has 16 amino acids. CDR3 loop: CASSLVDLATNEKLFF. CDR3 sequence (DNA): TGTGCCAGCAGCTTGGTCGACTTAGCAACTAATGAAAAACTGTTTTTT.